This T cell receptor beta chain was profiled in a study of cytomegalovirus exposure and HLA in healthy donors. Whole-study results and caveats: In a later analysis, a missense DCLRE1C variant was linked to TCR beta V- and J-gene trimming.

With regard to this clone: No antigen is known for it.

Researchers ran the PCR with 60 Vbeta and 13 Jbeta primers. Measured with immunoSEQ multiplex PCR; TCRdb has only the in-frame clones, and not every one. This table holds approximately 79,000 clones, 70% to 80% found once. V shed 3 bases and J shed 5 bases, with 7 bases lying between them. The CDR3 has 11 amino acids. CDR1 and CDR2 (germline): DFQATT, SNEGSKA (reference sequence). The receptor comes from a man between 35 and 55 years old in good health and CMV-seropositive. The chain combines TRBV20-1 with TRBJ2-5; D may be TRBD2 (5 bases). Material for sequencing was PBMCs. The DNA for the CDR3 is TGCAGTGCTAGGACTATGGAGACCCAGTACTTC. Translated, it gives CSARTMETQYF.